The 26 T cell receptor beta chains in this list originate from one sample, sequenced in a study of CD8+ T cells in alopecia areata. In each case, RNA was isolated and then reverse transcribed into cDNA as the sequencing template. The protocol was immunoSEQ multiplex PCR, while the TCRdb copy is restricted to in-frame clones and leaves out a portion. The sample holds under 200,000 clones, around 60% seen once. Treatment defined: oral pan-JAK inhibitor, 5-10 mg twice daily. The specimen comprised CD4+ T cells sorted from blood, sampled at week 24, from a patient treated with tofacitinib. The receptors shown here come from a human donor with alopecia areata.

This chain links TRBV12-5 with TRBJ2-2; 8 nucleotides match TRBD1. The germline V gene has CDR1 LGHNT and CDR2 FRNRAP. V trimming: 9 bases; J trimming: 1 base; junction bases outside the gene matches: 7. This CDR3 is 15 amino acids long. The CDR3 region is CASSSGGRNTGELFF. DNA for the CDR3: TGTGCTAGCTCCTCAGGGGGCCGGAACACCGGGGAGCTGTTTTTT.

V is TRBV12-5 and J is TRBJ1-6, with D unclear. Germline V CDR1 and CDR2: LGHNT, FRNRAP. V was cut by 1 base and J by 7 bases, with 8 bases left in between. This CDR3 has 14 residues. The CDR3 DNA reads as TGTGCTAGTGGTTTGGAGTCAGGCAATTCACCCCTCCACTTT. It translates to CASGLESGNSPLHF.

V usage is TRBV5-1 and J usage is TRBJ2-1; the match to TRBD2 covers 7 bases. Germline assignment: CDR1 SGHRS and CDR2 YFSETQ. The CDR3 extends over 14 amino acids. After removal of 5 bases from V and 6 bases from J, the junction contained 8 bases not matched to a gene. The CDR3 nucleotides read TGCGCCAGCAGGAGGACTAGGATCAGCAATGAGCAGTTCTTC. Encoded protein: CASRRTRISNEQFF.

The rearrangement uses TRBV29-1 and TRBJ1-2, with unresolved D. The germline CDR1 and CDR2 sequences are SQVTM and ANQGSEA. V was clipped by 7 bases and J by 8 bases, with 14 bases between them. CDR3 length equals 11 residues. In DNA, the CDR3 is TGCAGCGCTCCCCGGGGTCGGGGCTACACCTTC. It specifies CSAPRGRGYTF.

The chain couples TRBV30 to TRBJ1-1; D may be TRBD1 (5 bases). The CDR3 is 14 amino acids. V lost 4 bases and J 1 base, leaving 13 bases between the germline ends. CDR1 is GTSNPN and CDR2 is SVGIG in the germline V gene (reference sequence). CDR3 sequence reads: CAWTREGKNTEAFF. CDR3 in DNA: TGTGCCTGGACTCGGGAGGGGAAGAACACTGAAGCTTTCTTT.

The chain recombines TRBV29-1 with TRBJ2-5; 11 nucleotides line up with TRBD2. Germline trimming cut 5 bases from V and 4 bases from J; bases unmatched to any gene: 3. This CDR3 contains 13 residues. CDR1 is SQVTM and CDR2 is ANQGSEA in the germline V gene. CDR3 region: CSVTLAGGETQYF. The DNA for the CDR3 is TGCAGCGTTACCCTAGCGGGAGGAGAGACCCAGTACTTC.

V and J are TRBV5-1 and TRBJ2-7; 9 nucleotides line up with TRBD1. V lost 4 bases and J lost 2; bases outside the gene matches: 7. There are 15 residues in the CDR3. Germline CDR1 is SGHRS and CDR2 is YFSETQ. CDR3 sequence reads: CASSPGQGGTYEQYF. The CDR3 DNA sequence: TGCGCCAGCAGCCCGGGACAGGGTGGAACCTACGAGCAGTACTTC.

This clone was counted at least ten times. In nucleotides, the CDR3 is TGTGCCAGCAGCCATTTTTACCGGAACATTCAGTACTTC. Amino acid sequence: CASSHFYRNIQYF. The genes are TRBV4-2 and TRBJ2-4; D is ambiguous. The germline V gene has CDR1 LGHNA and CDR2 YNFKEQ. This CDR3 spans 13 amino acids. Trimming pared 3 bases from V and 7 bases from J, leaving 10 bases between.

The CDR3 sequence: CSVDRGVAEAFF. CDR3 nucleotide sequence: TGCAGCGTTGACCGGGGGGTTGCCGAAGCTTTCTTT. The chain is built from TRBV29-1 and TRBJ1-1; D perhaps matches TRBD1 (5 bases). Trimming shortened V by 3 bases and J by 8 bases, and 13 bases separated the two germline ends. The CDR3 runs to 12 residues. Germline V gives CDR1 SQVTM, CDR2 ANQGSEA.

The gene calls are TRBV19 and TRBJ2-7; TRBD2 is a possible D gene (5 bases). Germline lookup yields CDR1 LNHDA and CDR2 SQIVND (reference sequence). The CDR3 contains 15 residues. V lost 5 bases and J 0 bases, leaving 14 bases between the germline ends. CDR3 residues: CASSARDLSSYEQYF. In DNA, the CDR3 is TGTGCCAGTAGTGCCCGGGATTTGAGCTCCTACGAGCAGTACTTC.

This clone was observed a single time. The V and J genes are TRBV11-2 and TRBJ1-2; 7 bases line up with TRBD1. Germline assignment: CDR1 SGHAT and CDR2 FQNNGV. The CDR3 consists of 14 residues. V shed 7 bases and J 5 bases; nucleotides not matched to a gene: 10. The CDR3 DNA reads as TGTGCCAGCACCGGAGTCAGGGGGGAATATGGCTACACCTTC. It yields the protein CASTGVRGEYGYTF.

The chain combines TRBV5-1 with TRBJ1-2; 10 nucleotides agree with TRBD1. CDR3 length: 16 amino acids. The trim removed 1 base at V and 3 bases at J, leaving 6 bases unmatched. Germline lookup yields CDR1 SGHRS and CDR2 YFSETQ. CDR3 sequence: CASSLTGTGDHYGYTF. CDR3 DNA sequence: TGCGCCAGCAGCTTGACCGGGACAGGGGACCACTATGGCTACACCTTC.

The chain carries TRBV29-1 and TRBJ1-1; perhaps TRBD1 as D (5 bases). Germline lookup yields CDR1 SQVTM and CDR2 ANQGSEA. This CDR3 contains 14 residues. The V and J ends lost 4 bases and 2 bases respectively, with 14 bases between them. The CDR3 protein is CSVAAQGPNTEAFF. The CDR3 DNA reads TGCAGCGTTGCGGCCCAGGGACCCAACACTGAAGCTTTCTTT.

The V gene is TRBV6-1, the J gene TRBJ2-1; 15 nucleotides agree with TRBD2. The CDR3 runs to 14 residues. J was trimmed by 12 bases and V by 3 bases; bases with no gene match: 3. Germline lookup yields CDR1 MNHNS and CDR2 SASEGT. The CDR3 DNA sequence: TGTGCCAGCAGTGAGGGACTAGCGGGGGGTTCGCAGTTCTTC. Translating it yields CASSEGLAGGSQFF.

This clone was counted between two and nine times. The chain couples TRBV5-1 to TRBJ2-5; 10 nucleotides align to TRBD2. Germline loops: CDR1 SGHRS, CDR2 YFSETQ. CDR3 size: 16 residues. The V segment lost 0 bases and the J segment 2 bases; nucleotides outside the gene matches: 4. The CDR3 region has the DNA TGCGCCAGCAGCTTGGAGCCAGCGGGGGGGCAAGAGACCCAGTACTTC. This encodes CASSLEPAGGQETQYF.

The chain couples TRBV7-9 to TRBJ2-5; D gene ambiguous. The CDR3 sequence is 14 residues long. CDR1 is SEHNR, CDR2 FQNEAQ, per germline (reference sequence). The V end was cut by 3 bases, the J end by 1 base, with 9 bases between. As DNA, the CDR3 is TGTGCCAGCAGCTTCGGACGGCTCCAAGAGACCCAGTACTTC. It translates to CASSFGRLQETQYF.

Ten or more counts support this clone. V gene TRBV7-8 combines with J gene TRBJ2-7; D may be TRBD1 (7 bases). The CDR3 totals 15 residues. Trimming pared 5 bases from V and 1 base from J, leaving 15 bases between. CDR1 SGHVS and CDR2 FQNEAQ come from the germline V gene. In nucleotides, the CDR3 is TGTGCCAGCAGCCCAGGGGGGTCAGGGTCCTACGAGCAGTACTTC. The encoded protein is CASSPGGSGSYEQYF.

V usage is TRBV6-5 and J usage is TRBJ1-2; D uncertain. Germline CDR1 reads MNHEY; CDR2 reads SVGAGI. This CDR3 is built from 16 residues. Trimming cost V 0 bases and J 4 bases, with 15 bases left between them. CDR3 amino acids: CASSYSQERSPYGYTF. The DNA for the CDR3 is TGTGCCAGCAGTTACTCGCAGGAACGTTCGCCCTATGGCTACACCTTC.

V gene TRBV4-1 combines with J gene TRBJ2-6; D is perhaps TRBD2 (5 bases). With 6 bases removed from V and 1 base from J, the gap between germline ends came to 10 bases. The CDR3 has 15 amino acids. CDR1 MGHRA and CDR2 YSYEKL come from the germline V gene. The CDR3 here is CASSFGGSGANVLTF. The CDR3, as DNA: TGCGCCAGCAGTTTTGGAGGTTCTGGGGCCAACGTCCTGACTTTC.

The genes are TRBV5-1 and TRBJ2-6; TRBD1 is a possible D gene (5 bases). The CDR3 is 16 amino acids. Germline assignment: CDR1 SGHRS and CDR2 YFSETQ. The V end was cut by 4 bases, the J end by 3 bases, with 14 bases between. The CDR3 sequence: CASSQGTRVGANVLTF. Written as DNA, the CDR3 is TGCGCCAGCAGCCAGGGAACAAGGGTTGGGGCCAACGTCCTGACTTTC.

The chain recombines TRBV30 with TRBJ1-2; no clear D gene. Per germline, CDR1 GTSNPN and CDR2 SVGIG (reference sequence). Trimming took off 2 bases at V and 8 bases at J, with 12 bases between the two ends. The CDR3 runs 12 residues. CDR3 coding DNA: TGTGCCTGGAGTCGTCAGACCATGGGCTACACCTTC. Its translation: CAWSRQTMGYTF.

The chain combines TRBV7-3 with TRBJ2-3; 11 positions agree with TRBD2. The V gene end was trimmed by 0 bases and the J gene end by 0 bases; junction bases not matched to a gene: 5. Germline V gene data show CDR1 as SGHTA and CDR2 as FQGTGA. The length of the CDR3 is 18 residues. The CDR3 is CASSLTPTSGVSTDTQYF. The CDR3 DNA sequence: TGTGCCAGCAGCTTAACCCCGACTAGCGGGGTTAGCACAGATACGCAGTATTTT.

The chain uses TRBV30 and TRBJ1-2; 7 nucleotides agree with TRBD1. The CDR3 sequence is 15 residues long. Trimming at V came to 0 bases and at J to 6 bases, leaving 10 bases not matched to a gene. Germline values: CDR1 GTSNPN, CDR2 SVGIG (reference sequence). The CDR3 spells CAWSVKRRQGDGYTF. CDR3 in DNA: TGTGCCTGGAGTGTTAAAAGGCGACAGGGTGATGGCTACACCTTC.

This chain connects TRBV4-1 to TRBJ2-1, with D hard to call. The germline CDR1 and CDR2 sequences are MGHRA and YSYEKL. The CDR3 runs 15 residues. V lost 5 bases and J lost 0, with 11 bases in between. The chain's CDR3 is CASSYTRSSYNEQFF. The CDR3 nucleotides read TGCGCCAGCAGCTATACACGTAGCTCCTACAATGAGCAGTTCTTC.

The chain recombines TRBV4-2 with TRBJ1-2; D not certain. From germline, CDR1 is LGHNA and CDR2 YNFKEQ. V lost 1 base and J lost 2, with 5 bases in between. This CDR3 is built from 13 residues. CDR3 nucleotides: TGTGCCAGCAGCCAAGGGACCAACTATGGCTACACCTTC. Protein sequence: CASSQGTNYGYTF.

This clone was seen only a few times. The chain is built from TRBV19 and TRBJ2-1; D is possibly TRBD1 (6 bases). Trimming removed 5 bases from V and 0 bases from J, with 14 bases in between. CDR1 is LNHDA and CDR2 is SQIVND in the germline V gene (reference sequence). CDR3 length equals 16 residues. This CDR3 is CASSGDINYSYNEQFF. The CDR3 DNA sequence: TGTGCCAGTAGTGGGGACATTAACTACTCCTACAATGAGCAGTTCTTC. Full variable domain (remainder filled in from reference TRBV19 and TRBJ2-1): DGGITQSPKYLFRKEGQNVTLSCEQNLNHDAMYWYRQDPGQGLRLIYYSQIVNDFQKGDIAEGYSVSREKKESFPLTVTSAQKNPTAFYLCASSGDINYSYNEQFFGPGTRLTVL.